The source of this T cell receptor (beta chain) is a study of OX40 agonist ivuxolimab in advanced cancers. Study summary: An agonistic human IgG2 monoclonal antibody against OX40 (CD134) was given. Prior anti-PD-1, anti-PD-L1 or anti-CTLA-4 therapy did not bar entry, and more than 35% had some. Overall study findings and caveats: Within 6 weeks, CD4+ and CD8+ blood T cells expanded clonally at 0.1 to 3.0 mg/kg.

Unmatched junction bases numbered 12, after V lost 4 bases and J lost 6 bases. Germline assignment: CDR1 LNHDA and CDR2 SQIVND (reference sequence). This CDR3 is built from 16 residues. Generated by immunoSEQ multiplex PCR, the TCRdb table keeps only in-frame clones and is missing some. The sample carries around 98,000 clones, 70% to 90% recorded once. As regards this clone: The antigen remains unidentified.

V usage is TRBV19 and J usage is TRBJ1-5, with 7 bases fitting TRBD1. The clonotype was recovered from an adult with an advanced solid tumor such as melanoma, head and neck, liver or kidney cancer. Sequenced material: CD4+ or CD8+ T cells sorted from blood, taken in a trial of the OX40 agonist ivuxolimab. DNA of the CDR3: TGTGCCAGTAGTACAACCACAGGGGTCGGCAGTCAGCCCCAGCATTTT. Amino acid sequence: CASSTTTGVGSQPQHF.